These 8 T cell receptor beta chains were sequenced from one sample in a study of control samples from healthy donors and cancer patients. Libraries were prepared by immunoSEQ multiplex PCR; TCRdb keeps only in-frame clonotypes and omits some of them. Here the sample spans some 140,000 clones, roughly nine tenths being singletons. The specimen was PBMCs. Receptor source: a man aged 50-59 years with head and neck cancer.

This sequence joins TRBV7-2 and TRBJ1-2, with D tentatively TRBD1 (5 bases). Germline lookup yields CDR1 SGHTA and CDR2 FQGNSA. The CDR3 loop spans 14 amino acids. V dropped 4 bases and J dropped 4 bases, with 13 bases sitting between them. CDR3 sequence reads: CASSSRQGGYGYTF. In DNA form, the CDR3 reads TGTGCCAGCAGCTCGAGGCAGGGTGGCTATGGCTACACCTTC.

The rearrangement uses TRBV6-6 and TRBJ1-5, with 7 nucleotides matching TRBD1. This CDR3 is built from 16 residues. CDR1 and CDR2 from the germline V gene are MNHNY and SVGAGI (reference sequence). The V and J ends lost 2 bases and 0 bases, in that order; junction bases with no gene match: 4. The CDR3, as DNA: TGTGCCAGCAGTTACGTACAGGGGTATAGCAATCAGCCCCAGCATTTT. This sequence encodes CASSYVQGYSNQPQHF.

As concerns this clone: This sample includes further DNA sequences coding for the same CDR3. The rearrangement joins TRBV27 to TRBJ1-4, with D hard to call. V was shortened by 1 base and J by 7 bases, with 7 bases between the two germline ends. Germline values: CDR1 MNHEY, CDR2 SMNVEV (reference sequence). The CDR3 runs 13 residues. CDR3: CASSLWGGEKLFF. CDR3 bases: TGTGCCAGCAGTTTATGGGGAGGTGAAAAACTGTTTTTT.

This chain connects TRBV7-9 to TRBJ2-3; tentative D call: TRBD2 (5 bases). V shed 1 base and J shed 2 bases, with 13 bases lying between them. The CDR3 is made up of 16 amino acids. The germline CDR1 and CDR2 sequences are SEHNR and FQNEAQ (reference sequence). The CDR3 protein is CASSLGAGGFTDTQYF. CDR3 bases: TGTGCCAGCAGCTTAGGGGCGGGTGGCTTCACAGATACGCAGTATTTT. The full variable domain, in which reference TRBV7-9 and TRBJ2-3 provide the parts outside the CDR3, is DTGVSQNPRHKITKRGQNVTFRCDPISEHNRLYWYRQTLGQGPEFLTYFQNEAQLEKSRLLSDRFSAERPKGSFSTLEIQRTEQGDSAMYLCASSLGAGGFTDTQYFGPGTRLTVL.

V is TRBV6-5 and J is TRBJ2-2; 7 positions match TRBD1. Germline loops: CDR1 MNHEY, CDR2 SVGAGI. This CDR3 is 15 amino acids long. J was trimmed by 1 base and V by 6 bases; bases with no gene match: 5. The DNA for the CDR3 is TGTGCCAGCAGCCGACAGGGTGTGAACACCGGGGAGCTGTTTTTT. Translating gives CASSRQGVNTGELFF.

V usage is TRBV11-2 and J usage is TRBJ1-1; a possible D gene is TRBD1 (5 bases). The length of the CDR3 is 14 residues. The V gene lost 4 bases and the J gene lost 7 bases, with 16 bases spanning the gap. Germline V gives CDR1 SGHAT, CDR2 FQNNGV. The CDR3 reads CASSYTRGEVEAFF. CDR3 nucleotide sequence: TGTGCCAGCAGCTACACTCGAGGGGAAGTTGAAGCTTTCTTT.

V usage is TRBV28 and J usage is TRBJ2-7; possibly TRBD1 or TRBD2 for D (5 bases each). Trimming left V 3 bases short and J 0 bases short, with 6 bases between. The CDR3 spans 13 residues. Germline V gene sequence: CDR1 MDHEN, CDR2 SYDVKM. The CDR3 region is CASSLGTSYEQYF. The CDR3 DNA reads TGTGCCAGCAGTTTGGGGACCTCCTACGAGCAGTACTTC.

This chain links TRBV2 with TRBJ2-2, with 8 positions matching TRBD1. This CDR3 comprises 14 residues. Germline V gene data show CDR1 as SNHLY and CDR2 as FYNNEI. The trim removed 9 bases at V and 6 bases at J, leaving 9 bases unmatched. Here the CDR3 reads CASIGTGRAGELFF. The CDR3 DNA sequence: TGTGCCAGTATTGGGACAGGCCGGGCCGGGGAGCTGTTTTTT.